This T cell receptor beta chain is from a study of T-cell memory formation after mild COVID-19. Study-wide background: Largely donor-specific sequence clusters came from two donors.

Germline CDR1 reads SQVTM; CDR2 reads ANQGSEA. The junction had 6 bases not matched to a gene; V was cut back by 7 bases and J by 1 base. The CDR3 runs to 14 residues. This clonotype has only a few counts. One entry per CDR3 protein results from TCRdb running MiXCR on the 5' RACE reads. The sample consists of fewer than 300,000 distinct CDR3 sequences, more than 15% of them appearing once. The sample consisted of PBMCs or a T cell subset sorted from them (not recorded which). This TCR came from a young man who had mild COVID-19 (a few samples of this study predate the infection). Cell type and time point are not known. This sequence joins TRBV29-1 and TRBJ2-3; 9 positions match TRBD2. The CDR3 protein is CSGTAGGGTDTQYF. In nucleotides, the CDR3 is TGCAGCGGGACAGCGGGGGGTGGCACAGATACGCAGTATTTT.